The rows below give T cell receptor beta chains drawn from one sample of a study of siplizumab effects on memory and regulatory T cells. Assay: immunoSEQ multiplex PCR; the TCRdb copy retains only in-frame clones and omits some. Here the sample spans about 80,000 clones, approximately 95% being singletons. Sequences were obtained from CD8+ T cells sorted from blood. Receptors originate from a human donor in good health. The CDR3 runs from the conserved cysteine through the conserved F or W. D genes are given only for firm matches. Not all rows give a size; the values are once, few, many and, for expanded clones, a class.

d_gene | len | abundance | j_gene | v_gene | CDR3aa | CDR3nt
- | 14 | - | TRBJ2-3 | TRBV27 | CASSSARYTDTQYF | TGTGCCAGCAGCTCAGCCAGGTACACAGATACGCAGTATTTT
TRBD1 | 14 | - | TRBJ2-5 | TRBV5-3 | CASSSGTGPPSVYF | TGTGCCAGCAGCTCCGGGACAGGTCCCCCATCCGTGTACTTC
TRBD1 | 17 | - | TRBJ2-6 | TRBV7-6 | CASSFDRGPSGANVLTF | TGTGCCAGCAGCTTCGACAGGGGACCCTCTGGGGCCAACGTCCTGACTTTC
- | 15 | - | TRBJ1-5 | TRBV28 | CASSPTQYSNQPQHF | TGTGCCAGCAGCCCGACTCAGTATAGCAATCAGCCCCAGCATTTT
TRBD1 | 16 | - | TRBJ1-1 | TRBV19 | CASSLRDRGMNTEAFF | TGTGCCAGTAGTCTACGGGACAGGGGTATGAACACTGAAGCTTTCTTT
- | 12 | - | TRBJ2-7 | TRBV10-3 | CAIGEAAYEQYF | TGTGCCATCGGGGAGGCAGCCTACGAGCAGTACTTC
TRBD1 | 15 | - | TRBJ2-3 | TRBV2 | CASSVPGQESSKQYF | TGTGCCAGCAGTGTCCCGGGACAGGAGAGCAGTAAGCAGTATTTT
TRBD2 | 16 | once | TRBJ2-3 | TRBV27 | CASSWAGGLNTDTQYF | TGTGCCAGCAGTTGGGCGGGAGGGCTAAACACAGATACGCAGTATTTT
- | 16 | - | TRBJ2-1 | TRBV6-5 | CASSYSIGESYNEQFF | TGTGCCAGCAGTTACTCGATCGGCGAATCCTACAATGAGCAGTTCTTC
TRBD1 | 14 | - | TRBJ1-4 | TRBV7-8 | CASSSDRGVEKLFF | TGTGCCAGCAGCTCAGACAGGGGAGTCGAAAAACTGTTTTTT
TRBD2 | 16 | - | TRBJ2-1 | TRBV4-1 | CASSPTASGTYNEQFF | TGCGCCAGCAGCCCGACCGCTAGCGGGACCTACAATGAGCAGTTCTTC
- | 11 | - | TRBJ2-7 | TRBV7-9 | CASSLAREQYF | TGTGCCAGCAGCTTAGCACGCGAGCAGTACTTC
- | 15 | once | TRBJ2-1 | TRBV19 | CASSIVRERVNEQFF | TGTGCCAGTAGTATAGTTCGGGAGCGGGTCAATGAGCAGTTCTTC
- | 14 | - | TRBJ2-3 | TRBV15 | CATSRVGGTDTQYF | TGTGCCACCAGCAGAGTAGGGGGCACAGATACGCAGTATTTT
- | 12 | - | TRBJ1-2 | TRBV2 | CASSSARYGYTF | TGTGCCAGCAGTTCAGCTCGCTATGGCTACACCTTC
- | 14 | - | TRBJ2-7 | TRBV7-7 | CASSPTGAGHEQYF | TGTGCTAGCAGCCCGACTGGGGCTGGCCACGAGCAGTACTTC
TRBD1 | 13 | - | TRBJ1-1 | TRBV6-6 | CASSFQGGTEAFF | TGTGCCAGCAGTTTCCAGGGGGGCACTGAAGCTTTCTTT
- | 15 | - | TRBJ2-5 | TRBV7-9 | CASSSLIGTQETQYF | TGTGCCAGCAGCTCACTTATCGGGACCCAAGAGACCCAGTACTTC
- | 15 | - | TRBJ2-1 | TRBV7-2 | CASSLEWRLASEQFF | TGTGCCAGCAGCTTAGAGTGGCGGCTGGCAAGTGAGCAGTTCTTC
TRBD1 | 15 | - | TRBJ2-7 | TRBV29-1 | CSVDDPGQGSYEQYF | TGCAGCGTTGATGACCCGGGACAGGGATCCTACGAGCAGTACTTC
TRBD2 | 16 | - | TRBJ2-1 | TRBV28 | CASRHLAGGPYNEQFF | TGTGCCAGCAGACACCTAGCGGGAGGGCCTTACAATGAGCAGTTCTTC
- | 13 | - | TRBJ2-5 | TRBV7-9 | CASSFDPSETQYF | TGTGCCAGCAGCTTCGACCCGTCAGAGACCCAGTACTTC
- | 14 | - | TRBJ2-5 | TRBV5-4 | CASSFGQYQETQYF | TGTGCCAGCAGCTTCGGACAGTACCAAGAGACCCAGTACTTC
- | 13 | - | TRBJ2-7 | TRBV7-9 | CASTPDSSYEQYF | TGTGCCAGCACCCCAGACAGTTCCTACGAGCAGTACTTC
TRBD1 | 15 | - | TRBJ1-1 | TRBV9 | CASSSRGTGGSKAFF | TGTGCCAGCAGTTCCCGAGGGACAGGGGGCTCGAAAGCTTTCTTT
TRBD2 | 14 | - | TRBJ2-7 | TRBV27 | CASRLLAGAGEQYF | TGTGCCAGCAGGCTACTAGCGGGAGCAGGAGAGCAGTACTTC
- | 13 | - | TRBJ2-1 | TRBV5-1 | CASSLPSYNEQFF | TGCGCCAGCAGCCTGCCCTCCTACAATGAGCAGTTCTTC
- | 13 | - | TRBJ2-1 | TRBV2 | CASSEYPLNEQFF | TGTGCCAGCAGTGAATACCCCCTCAATGAGCAGTTCTTC
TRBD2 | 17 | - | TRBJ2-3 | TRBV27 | CASSLAGGPLSADTQYF | TGTGCCAGCAGTTTGGCGGGAGGGCCCCTCTCCGCAGATACGCAGTATTTT
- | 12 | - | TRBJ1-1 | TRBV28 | CASSSWGAEAFF | TGTGCCAGCAGTTCGTGGGGGGCTGAAGCTTTCTTT
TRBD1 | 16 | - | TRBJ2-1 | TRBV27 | CASSYTGTGYRGEQFF | TGTGCCAGCAGTTATACCGGGACAGGGTATCGGGGTGAGCAGTTCTTC
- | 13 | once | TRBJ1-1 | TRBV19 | CASTSLGQLEAFF | TGTGCCAGTACCTCGCTAGGACAGCTTGAAGCTTTCTTT
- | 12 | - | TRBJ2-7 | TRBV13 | CASSHGGYEQYF | TGTGCCAGCAGCCATGGCGGCTACGAGCAGTACTTC
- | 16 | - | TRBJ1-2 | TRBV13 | CASSVGSAGGNYGYTF | TGTGCCAGCAGCGTGGGAAGTGCGGGAGGGAACTATGGCTACACCTTC
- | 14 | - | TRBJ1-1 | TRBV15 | CATSSDILNTEAFF | TGTGCCACCAGCAGCGACATCCTGAACACTGAAGCTTTCTTT
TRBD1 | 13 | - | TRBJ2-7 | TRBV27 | CASSFAGGNEQYF | TGTGCCAGCAGTTTCGCAGGGGGCAACGAGCAGTACTTC
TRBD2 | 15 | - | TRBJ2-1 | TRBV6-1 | CASSDLAGGYNEQFF | TGTGCCAGCAGTGATCTAGCGGGAGGGTACAATGAGCAGTTCTTC
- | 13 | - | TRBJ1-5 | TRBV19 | CASRGGGNQPQHF | TGTGCCAGTAGGGGCGGAGGCAATCAGCCCCAGCATTTT
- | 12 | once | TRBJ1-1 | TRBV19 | CASRQPNTEAFF | TGTGCCAGTAGACAGCCGAACACTGAAGCTTTCTTT
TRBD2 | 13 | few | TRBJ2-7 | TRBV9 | CASSVGTTGEQYF | TGTGCCAGCAGCGTGGGGACTACGGGGGAGCAGTACTTC
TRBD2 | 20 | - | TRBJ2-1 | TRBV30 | CAWSVLAGLAGSNSYNEQFF | TGTGCCTGGAGTGTACTTGCGGGACTAGCGGGATCTAACTCCTACAATGAGCAGTTCTTC
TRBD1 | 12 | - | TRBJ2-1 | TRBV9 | CASSGQGNEQFF | TGTGCCAGCAGCGGACAGGGTAATGAGCAGTTCTTC
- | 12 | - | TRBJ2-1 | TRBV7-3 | CASSLGGDEQFF | TGTGCCAGCAGCCTGGGGGGCGATGAGCAGTTCTTC
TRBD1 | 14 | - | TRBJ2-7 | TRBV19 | CASTQGQGAYEQYF | TGTGCCAGTACCCAAGGACAGGGGGCGTACGAGCAGTACTTC
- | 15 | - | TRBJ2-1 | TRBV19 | CASSPLPGSVNEQFF | TGTGCCAGTAGTCCACTACCCGGGAGTGTGAATGAGCAGTTCTTC
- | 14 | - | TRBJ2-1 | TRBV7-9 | CASSTAGPYNEQFF | TGTGCCAGCAGCACAGCAGGGCCCTACAATGAGCAGTTCTTC
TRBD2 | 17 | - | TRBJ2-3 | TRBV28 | CASSLQIAGPSTDTQYF | TGTGCCAGCAGTTTGCAAATAGCGGGACCCAGCACAGATACGCAGTATTTT
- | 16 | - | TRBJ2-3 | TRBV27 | CASSLGVRVSTDTQYF | TGTGCCAGCAGTTTAGGGGTCAGGGTTAGCACAGATACGCAGTATTTT
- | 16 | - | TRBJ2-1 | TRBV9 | CASSNTPSSSYNEQFF | TGTGCCAGCAGCAATACCCCTAGCAGCTCCTACAATGAGCAGTTCTTC
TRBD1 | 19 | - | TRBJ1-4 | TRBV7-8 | CASSIEPGQGSTTNEKLFF | TGTGCCAGCAGCATAGAACCGGGACAGGGCTCTACAACTAATGAAAAACTGTTTTTT
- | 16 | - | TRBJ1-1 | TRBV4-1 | CASSQGPGDRNTEAFF | TGCGCCAGCAGCCAAGGACCAGGGGACCGGAACACTGAAGCTTTCTTT